A selection of T cell receptor beta chains follows, all from one sample in a study of blood T cell repertoires in COVID-19. Generated by immunoSEQ multiplex PCR, the TCRdb table keeps only in-frame clones and is missing some. There are about 260,000 clones in the sample; about 90% occur only once, and roughly 2% lies in the top ten. The sample consisted of peripheral blood. The receptor source for this set is a woman between 45 and 65 years old who had recovered from COVID-19. CDR3s include the opening cysteine and the closing phenylalanine or tryptophan. Each record gives: clone size, V gene, D gene, J gene, CDR3 protein, CDR3 DNA. A D gene is named only where the DNA matches it firmly. Part of the rows lack a size; the others show once, few, many or a class for expanded clones.

.,TRBV27,.,TRBJ1-4,CASSTPGSGNEKLFF,TGTGCCAGCAGTACCCCAGGGTCGGGTAATGAAAAACTGTTTTTT
few,TRBV14,.,TRBJ1-2,CASSQDLGGRGYTF,TGTGCCAGCAGCCAAGATCTGGGGGGAAGAGGCTACACCTTC
.,TRBV5-1,.,TRBJ2-2,CASSLELTGELFF,TGCGCCAGCAGCTTGGAATTAACCGGGGAGCTGTTTTTT
.,TRBV4-2,TRBD1,TRBJ1-2,CASSHQARDRGGGYTF,TGTGCCAGCAGCCACCAAGCCCGGGACAGGGGTGGAGGCTACACCTTC
.,TRBV5-8,.,TRBJ1-2,CASSLEAGRPNYGYTF,TGTGCCAGCAGCTTGGAGGCCGGCAGGCCGAACTATGGCTACACCTTC
few,TRBV5-1,.,TRBJ2-1,CASSFLTSNEQFF,TGCGCCAGCAGCTTTTTGACTAGCAATGAGCAGTTCTTC
.,TRBV10-3,TRBD2,TRBJ2-1,CAISQSGTQYNEQFF,TGTGCCATCAGCCAAAGCGGGACCCAATACAATGAGCAGTTCTTC
.,TRBV9,TRBD1,TRBJ1-2,CASSVTGANYGYTF,TGTGCCAGCAGCGTTACAGGGGCTAACTATGGCTACACCTTC
few,TRBV7-9,.,TRBJ1-4,CASSNRQTNEKLFF,TGTGCCAGCAGCAACCGACAGACTAATGAAAAACTGTTTTTT
once,TRBV4-2,.,TRBJ1-5,CASSQDQGSNQPQHF,TGTGCCAGCAGCCAAGATCAGGGGTCGAATCAGCCCCAGCATTTT
.,TRBV5-6,.,TRBJ2-2,CASRAEFRADTGELFF,TGTGCCAGCAGGGCTGAGTTCAGGGCGGACACCGGGGAGCTGTTTTTT
.,TRBV5-6,.,TRBJ2-7,CASSLGWAGAYEQYF,TGTGCCAGCAGCTTGGGCTGGGCAGGGGCCTACGAGCAGTACTTC
.,TRBV11-1,.,TRBJ1-1,CASSWGERDTEAFF,TGTGCCAGCAGCTGGGGTGAGCGGGACACTGAAGCTTTCTTT
.,TRBV21-1,.,TRBJ2-2,CASSKVRTGGELFF,TGTGCCAGCAGCAAAGTGCGGACAGGCGGGGAGCTGTTTTTT
.,TRBV7-2,.,TRBJ1-6,CASSSLGPEYNSPLHF,TGTGCCAGCAGCTCCCTCGGCCCGGAGTATAATTCACCCCTCCACTTT
.,TRBV4-3,.,TRBJ2-1,CASSQTTGRYNEQFF,TGCGCCAGCAGCCAGACGACAGGGAGGTACAATGAGCAGTTCTTC
.,TRBV5-8,TRBD1,TRBJ2-4,CASSLGTDSKNIQYF,TGTGCCAGCAGCCTGGGGACAGACTCCAAAAACATTCAGTACTTC